This is a list of T cell receptor beta chains from one sample in a study of OX40 agonist ivuxolimab in advanced cancers. Generated by immunoSEQ multiplex PCR, the TCRdb table keeps only in-frame clones and is missing some. This sample has approximately 69,000 clones; just over 85% occur once, and the top ten carry 0.65% to 0.9%. This material consisted of CD4+ or CD8+ T cells sorted from blood, taken in a trial of the OX40 agonist ivuxolimab. The receptor source for this set is an adult with an advanced solid tumor such as melanoma, head and neck, liver or kidney cancer. Both conserved end residues are part of each CDR3. Fields, in order: clone size, J gene, V gene, D gene, CDR3 DNA, CDR3 protein. A D gene is named only where the DNA matches it firmly. Clone size is shown for a subset of rows, as once, few, many or a class of expanded clone.

abundance: NA; j_gene: TRBJ2-7; v_gene: TRBV5-5; d_gene: TRBD1; CDR3nt: TGTGCCAGCAGCTTTGGATGGGACAGGGGGATCTACGAGCAGTACTTC; CDR3aa: CASSFGWDRGIYEQYF
abundance: NA; j_gene: TRBJ2-2; v_gene: TRBV5-1; d_gene: TRBD2; CDR3nt: TGCGCCAGCAGCCCCGGGACTACGAACACCGGGGAGCTGTTTTTT; CDR3aa: CASSPGTTNTGELFF
abundance: NA; j_gene: TRBJ1-1; v_gene: TRBV7-2; d_gene: NA; CDR3nt: TGTGCCAGCAGCGCAAGGGGTGTTACTGAAGCTTTCTTT; CDR3aa: CASSARGVTEAFF
abundance: NA; j_gene: TRBJ1-6; v_gene: TRBV5-1; d_gene: NA; CDR3nt: TGCGCCAGCAGCTTTCAAGCCGCCGGGAGCTCCTATAATTCACCCCTCCACTTT; CDR3aa: CASSFQAAGSSYNSPLHF
abundance: NA; j_gene: TRBJ2-7; v_gene: TRBV7-2; d_gene: TRBD2; CDR3nt: TGTGCCAGCAGCGTAACTAGCGGGGGAAGTTCCTACGAGCAGTACTTC; CDR3aa: CASSVTSGGSSYEQYF
abundance: NA; j_gene: TRBJ2-2; v_gene: TRBV11-2; d_gene: TRBD2; CDR3nt: TGTGCCAGCAGCCGAATAGCGGGGGACCAGGGGGAGCTGTTTTTT; CDR3aa: CASSRIAGDQGELFF
abundance: NA; j_gene: TRBJ2-3; v_gene: TRBV7-2; d_gene: TRBD2; CDR3nt: TGTGCCAGCAGCTTAGGGGGGACTAGTAGGTATTTT; CDR3aa: CASSLGGTSRYF
abundance: once; j_gene: TRBJ2-5; v_gene: TRBV18; d_gene: NA; CDR3nt: TGTGCCAGCGCCGGAGCGGGCCAAGAGACCCAGTACTTC; CDR3aa: CASAGAGQETQYF
abundance: NA; j_gene: TRBJ2-2; v_gene: TRBV2; d_gene: TRBD2; CDR3nt: TGTGCCAGCACCCTCCGGTCGGGGGGGCCGGGCACCGGGGAGCTGTTTTTT; CDR3aa: CASTLRSGGPGTGELFF
abundance: NA; j_gene: TRBJ1-2; v_gene: TRBV6-6; d_gene: NA; CDR3nt: TGTGCCAGCACCTTCGGCGGGGGCATAGACTATGGCTACACCTTC; CDR3aa: CASTFGGGIDYGYTF
abundance: few; j_gene: TRBJ1-5; v_gene: TRBV11-2; d_gene: NA; CDR3nt: TGTGCCAGCAGCTCCGGGGGACTGAAGCCCCAGCATTTT; CDR3aa: CASSSGGLKPQHF
abundance: NA; j_gene: TRBJ2-7; v_gene: TRBV29-1; d_gene: NA; CDR3nt: TGCAGCGTTGAAGATTCCCGGACTCGCGAGCAGTACTTC; CDR3aa: CSVEDSRTREQYF
abundance: NA; j_gene: TRBJ2-1; v_gene: TRBV7-9; d_gene: TRBD1; CDR3nt: TGTGCCAGCAGCTTAGAAGGGGGCGACTCCTACAATGAGCAGTTCTTC; CDR3aa: CASSLEGGDSYNEQFF
abundance: NA; j_gene: TRBJ2-6; v_gene: TRBV30; d_gene: TRBD2; CDR3nt: TGTGCCTGGAGTGTATCCGGGAGGGCTGGGGCCAACGTCCTGACTTTC; CDR3aa: CAWSVSGRAGANVLTF
abundance: few; j_gene: TRBJ1-2; v_gene: TRBV5-5; d_gene: NA; CDR3nt: TGTGCCAGCAACCCCGGGGTAGGGTCGGATGGCTACACCTTC; CDR3aa: CASNPGVGSDGYTF
abundance: few; j_gene: TRBJ2-1; v_gene: TRBV5-1; d_gene: TRBD2; CDR3nt: TGCGCCAGCAGCTCTTCTAGCGGGAGCTCCTACAATGAGCAGTTCTTC; CDR3aa: CASSSSSGSSYNEQFF
abundance: once; j_gene: TRBJ2-2; v_gene: TRBV7-3; d_gene: NA; CDR3nt: TGTGCCAGCAGCTACGGGACCCGGGGGGAGCTGTTTTTT; CDR3aa: CASSYGTRGELFF
abundance: NA; j_gene: TRBJ2-2; v_gene: TRBV19; d_gene: TRBD2; CDR3nt: TGTGCCAGTAGTATAAGGTCCCTTGGCGGGGGGGCCACCGGGGAGCTGTTTTTT; CDR3aa: CASSIRSLGGGATGELFF
abundance: NA; j_gene: TRBJ2-7; v_gene: TRBV7-8; d_gene: TRBD1; CDR3nt: TGTGCCAGCACCCACAGGGGGCGAAGCTACGAGCAGTACTTC; CDR3aa: CASTHRGRSYEQYF
abundance: NA; j_gene: TRBJ2-7; v_gene: TRBV11-2; d_gene: TRBD2; CDR3nt: TGTGCCAGCAGGACGGGGGGGGCGGGAGCCTTCTACGAGCAGTACTTC; CDR3aa: CASRTGGAGAFYEQYF
abundance: NA; j_gene: TRBJ2-2; v_gene: TRBV6-5; d_gene: TRBD1; CDR3nt: TGTGCCAGCAGGCGACAGGGGTTGACCGGGGAGCTGTTTTTT; CDR3aa: CASRRQGLTGELFF
abundance: NA; j_gene: TRBJ2-1; v_gene: TRBV7-2; d_gene: TRBD2; CDR3nt: TGTGCCAGCAGCTTAGGGACTAGTCCTTACAATGAGCAGTTCTTC; CDR3aa: CASSLGTSPYNEQFF
abundance: NA; j_gene: TRBJ1-1; v_gene: TRBV9; d_gene: NA; CDR3nt: TGTGCCAGCAGCCAGACAGCGGGTACGATTTGGAACACTGAAGCTTTCTTT; CDR3aa: CASSQTAGTIWNTEAFF
abundance: NA; j_gene: TRBJ2-1; v_gene: TRBV7-2; d_gene: NA; CDR3nt: TGTGCCAGCAGCGTCGGGGCCTACAATGAGCAGTTCTTC; CDR3aa: CASSVGAYNEQFF